One T cell receptor (beta chain) is described in this entry. These data originate in a study of cytomegalovirus exposure and HLA in healthy donors. The PCR used 60 Vbeta and 13 Jbeta primers. Generated by immunoSEQ multiplex PCR, the TCRdb table keeps only in-frame clones and is missing some. This sample yields approximately 140,000 clones, of which approximately 84% are seen a single time; around 1.5% belongs to the top ten. The CDR3 sequence is 14 residues long. Germline CDR1 is GTSNPN and CDR2 is SVGIG (reference sequence). Deletions cut 3 bases from V and 1 base from J, with 11 bases between. The origin of this receptor is a woman aged 18-35 years in good health and CMV-seronegative. The chain couples TRBV30 to TRBJ2-3; D might be TRBD1 (6 bases). The sequenced sample was PBMCs. CDR3 DNA: TGTGCCTGGAGGGCAGGGGAAGGCACAGATACGCAGTATTTT. The encoded protein is CAWRAGEGTDTQYF. The variable domain in full, with the rest retrieved from reference TRBV30 and TRBJ2-3, is SQTIHQWPATLVQPVGSPLSLECTVEGTSNPNLYWYRQAAGRGLQLLFYSVGIGQISSEVPQNLSASRPQDRQFILSSKKLLLSDSGFYLCAWRAGEGTDTQYFGPGTRLTVL.